This is a list of T cell receptor beta chains from one sample in a study of shared clonotypes between healthy human individuals. The repertoire was sequenced with immunoSEQ multiplex PCR; TCRdb's copy has only in-frame clones and lacks some. This table holds around 180,000 clones, 80% to 95% found once. The sample was naive CD4+ T cells sorted from blood. All receptors derive from a woman under 40 in good health. Both conserved end residues are part of each CDR3. Fields, in order: V gene, J gene, CDR3 protein.

V gene: TRBV7-3
J gene: TRBJ2-1
CDR3 protein: CASSAHEPGNLYNEQFF

V gene: TRBV6-1
J gene: TRBJ1-5
CDR3 protein: CASSEATGWGQPQHF

V gene: TRBV5-4
J gene: TRBJ1-2
CDR3 protein: CASSRGLANYGYTF

V gene: TRBV10-3
J gene: TRBJ2-3
CDR3 protein: CAISWEGDTQYF

V gene: TRBV30
J gene: TRBJ1-6
CDR3 protein: CAWNPGWPSSPLHF

V gene: TRBV2
J gene: TRBJ2-7
CDR3 protein: CASRELAAAGEQYF

V gene: TRBV28
J gene: TRBJ2-7
CDR3 protein: CASRYMIRDTYEQYF

V gene: TRBV19
J gene: NA
CDR3 protein: CASFPRPSGGSEQYF

V gene: TRBV5-6
J gene: TRBJ1-2
CDR3 protein: CASSLAGYGYTF

V gene: TRBV28
J gene: TRBJ2-7
CDR3 protein: CASSFPPRQGNYEQYF

V gene: TRBV5-1
J gene: NA
CDR3 protein: CASSLGDSLHEQYF

V gene: TRBV7-6
J gene: TRBJ1-5
CDR3 protein: CASSLGWEQPQHF

V gene: TRBV30
J gene: NA
CDR3 protein: CAWTGKLYEQYF

V gene: TRBV25-1
J gene: NA
CDR3 protein: CASSGWDDSYEQYF